Below, 24 T cell receptor beta chains from the same sample are listed, as sequenced in a study of vaccination effects on CD4 cells after COVID-19. After expansion with viral peptide pools in the ViraFEST assay, antigen-specific CD4+ T cells were sequenced. Culturing for ten to eleven days preceded CD4+ T cell isolation. Prior SARS-CoV-2 infection was absent in the vaccine recipients, as shown by negative nucleocapsid antibodies. For these TCRs, the target antigens are not known. Generated by immunoSEQ multiplex PCR, the TCRdb table keeps only in-frame clones and is missing some. The sample holds tens of thousands of clones, under 75% seen once. This sample comprised CD4+ T cells from PBMCs cultured with HCoV-OC43 spike peptides, obtained before COVID-19 vaccination. Subset reported: HCoV-OC43 spike overlapping peptide pool stimulation. These receptors were taken from a human donor who received a COVID-19 vaccine.

The chain carries TRBV5-1 and TRBJ1-5; D ambiguous. CDR3 length: 16 residues. V lost 9 bases and J lost 2, with 21 bases in between. The germline V gene has CDR1 SGHRS and CDR2 YFSETQ. This chain's CDR3 is CATQDGVIIRNQPQHF. Written as DNA, the CDR3 is TGCGCCACCCAAGATGGGGTGATAATCCGCAATCAGCCCCAGCATTTT.

Here the CDR3 DNA reads TGCAGCGTTGAAGGCCGGGGTCGGAACACTGAAGCTTTCTTT. This sequence encodes CSVEGRGRNTEAFF. The V and J genes are TRBV29-1 and TRBJ1-1; D not certain. V dropped 1 base and J dropped 1 base, with 10 bases sitting between them. Germline V gene data show CDR1 as SQVTM and CDR2 as ANQGSEA. The CDR3 length is 14 residues. Filled out from reference TRBV29-1 and TRBJ1-1, the complete variable domain reads SAVISQKPSRDICQRGTSLTIQCQVDSQVTMMFWYRQQPGQSLTLIATANQGSEATYESGFVIDKFPISRPNLTFSTLTVSNMSPEDSSIYLCSVEGRGRNTEAFFGQGTRLTVV.

This chain joins TRBV7-2 and TRBJ1-3; TRBD1 matches at 7 bases. There are 17 residues in the CDR3. Germline assignment: CDR1 SGHTA and CDR2 FQGNSA. The ends lost 5 bases at V and 0 bases at J; junction bases unmatched: 10. The CDR3 loop is CASSTQGRLNSGNTIYF. CDR3 nucleotides: TGTGCCAGCAGCACACAGGGGCGCCTTAACTCTGGAAACACCATATATTTT.

The rearrangement uses TRBV19 and TRBJ1-5; TRBD1 aligns across 8 bases. Looked up from germline, CDR1 is LNHDA and CDR2 is SQIVND (reference sequence). V trimming: 7 bases; J trimming: 7 bases; junction bases outside the gene matches: 6. The CDR3 is made up of 13 amino acids. The CDR3 nucleotides read TGTGCCAGTAAAACAGGGGGATGGCAGCCCCAGCATTTT. Residues: CASKTGGWQPQHF.

V gene TRBV5-1 combines with J gene TRBJ2-1; 7 nucleotides align to TRBD1. V dropped 4 bases and J dropped 7; count of bases not matched to a gene: 5. The CDR3 has 13 residues. From germline, CDR1 is SGHRS and CDR2 YFSETQ. CDR3 in amino acids: CASSHPQGNEQFF. DNA for the CDR3: TGCGCCAGCAGCCACCCACAGGGGAATGAGCAGTTCTTC. Drawing the rest from reference TRBV5-1 and TRBJ2-1, the complete variable domain is KAGVTQTPRYLIKTRGQQVTLSCSPISGHRSVSWYQQTPGQGLQFLFEYFSETQRNKGNFPGRFSGRQFSNSRSEMNVSTLELGDSALYLCASSHPQGNEQFFGPGTRLTVL.

This chain links TRBV5-5 with TRBJ1-6; no clear D gene. In germline, CDR1 is SGHKS, CDR2 YYEKEE (reference sequence). The CDR3 has 14 amino acids. V shed 0 bases and J shed 9 bases, with 10 bases lying between them. The CDR3 sequence is CASSLEGAGSPLHF. The CDR3 DNA sequence: TGTGCCAGCAGCTTGGAGGGAGCGGGTTCACCCCTCCACTTT.

V and J are TRBV6-6 and TRBJ1-6; 7 bases map to TRBD1. The length of the CDR3 is 13 residues. The trim removed 6 bases at V and 10 bases at J, leaving 6 bases unmatched. The germline V gene encodes CDR1 MNHNY and CDR2 SVGAGI (reference sequence). CDR3 protein: CASRVRGSSPLHF. CDR3 nucleotide sequence: TGTGCCAGCAGGGTCAGGGGGTCGTCACCCCTCCACTTT.

V is TRBV7-3 and J is TRBJ2-5; 8 bases line up with TRBD2. The germline gives CDR1 SGHTA, CDR2 FQGTGA. J gave up 5 bases and V 1 base, and 6 bases lay outside the gene matches. The CDR3 loop spans 15 amino acids. The CDR3 region is CASSLSGGGTETQYF. In nucleotides, the CDR3 is TGTGCCAGCAGCTTAAGCGGCGGGGGGACGGAGACCCAGTACTTC. The whole variable domain, filled in from reference TRBV7-3 and TRBJ2-5, reads GAGVSQTPSNKVTEKGKYVELRCDPISGHTALYWYRQSLGQGPEFLIYFQGTGAADDSGLPNDRFFAVRPEGSVSTLKIQRTERGDSAVYLCASSLSGGGTETQYFGPGTRLLVL.

The chain is built from TRBV29-1 and TRBJ2-5; 8 nucleotides match TRBD1. The V gene's germline CDR1 is SQVTM and CDR2 ANQGSEA. J lost 7 bases, V lost 4 bases, and 8 bases had no gene match. CDR3 size: 13 residues. As DNA, the CDR3 is TGCAGCGTTGGGACAGGGAGTCTGGGGACCCAGTACTTC. As protein: CSVGTGSLGTQYF.

This chain joins TRBV7-9 and TRBJ2-2, with D unresolved. The CDR3 is made up of 14 amino acids. With 3 bases removed from V and 1 base from J, the gap between germline ends came to 6 bases. The germline CDR1 and CDR2 sequences are SEHNR and FQNEAQ (reference sequence). CDR3 nucleotide sequence: TGTGCCAGCAGCTTCCGACAGAACACCGGGGAGCTGTTTTTT. Protein sequence: CASSFRQNTGELFF.

The chain joins TRBV18 to TRBJ2-2; D not resolved. V was trimmed by 1 base and J by 6 bases, leaving 9 bases between them. The CDR3 consists of 14 residues. Germline lookup yields CDR1 KGHSH and CDR2 LQKENI. The CDR3 protein is CASSPQGFSGELFF. The CDR3 nucleotides are TGTGCCAGCTCACCACAAGGGTTTTCCGGGGAGCTGTTTTTT.

The chain joins TRBV5-8 to TRBJ2-2; TRBD2 is a possible D gene (6 bases). Trimming stripped 4 bases from V and 1 base from J, with 14 bases between. The CDR3 consists of 16 residues. Germline V gene data show CDR1 as SGHTS and CDR2 as YDEGEE. CDR3 amino acids: CASSAGIVRNTGELFF. The CDR3, as DNA: TGTGCCAGCAGCGCGGGGATTGTGAGGAACACCGGGGAGCTGTTTTTT.

This chain connects TRBV24-1 to TRBJ1-1; TRBD1 matches at 7 bases. CDR1 is KGHDR and CDR2 is SFDVKD in the germline V gene. The CDR3 contains 15 residues. V lost 3 bases, J lost 0 bases, and 3 bases stayed unmatched. CDR3 residues: CATSDAGGVNTEAFF. The CDR3 region has the DNA TGTGCCACCAGTGATGCAGGGGGTGTGAACACTGAAGCTTTCTTT.

The rearrangement uses TRBV27 and TRBJ1-1; 8 bases are shared with TRBD1. The germline CDR1 and CDR2 sequences are MNHEY and SMNVEV (reference sequence). The CDR3 is 14 residues long. V lost 5 bases and J lost 1; bases outside the gene matches: 3. The CDR3 region has the DNA TGTGCCAGCAGTATCGGACAGGGGAACACTGAAGCTTTCTTT. This sequence encodes CASSIGQGNTEAFF.

This chain connects TRBV2 to TRBJ2-1, with D unclear. The CDR3 extends over 11 amino acids. The germline gives CDR1 SNHLY, CDR2 FYNNEI. Trimming took 4 bases from V and 7 from J, leaving 5 bases between them. The CDR3 protein is CASSVLNEQFF. Here the CDR3 DNA reads TGTGCCAGCAGTGTTCTGAATGAGCAGTTCTTC.

In this sample, this clone turned up once. V usage is TRBV27 and J usage is TRBJ2-1; D is possibly TRBD2 (7 bases). Germline V gene data show CDR1 as MNHEY and CDR2 as SMNVEV (reference sequence). The CDR3 is 17 amino acids. V dropped 5 bases and J dropped 3 bases, with 20 bases sitting between them. DNA for the CDR3: TGTGCCAGCAGTCATCGACGGGGGGCTGATGTCTACAATGAGCAGTTCTTC. It is translated as CASSHRRGADVYNEQFF.

The rearrangement links TRBV12-3 or TRBV12-4 to TRBJ2-5; perhaps TRBD2 as D (5 bases). The ends were cut back, 6 bases at V and 4 bases at J, with 12 bases in the middle. The CDR3 length is 13 residues. The CDR3 loop is CASRLGLIETQYF. DNA of the CDR3: TGTGCCAGCAGACTTGGACTGATAGAGACCCAGTACTTC.

This clone turned up a few times. This rearrangement joins TRBV28 to TRBJ2-3; 7 bases line up with TRBD2. After removal of 4 bases from V and 2 bases from J, the junction contained 9 bases not matched to a gene. CDR3 length: 16 residues. Germline V lookup: CDR1 MDHEN, CDR2 SYDVKM. This CDR3 is CASSSRGTTHTDTQYF. The CDR3 DNA sequence: TGTGCCAGCAGTTCCCGGGGGACTACCCACACAGATACGCAGTATTTT.

The chain recombines TRBV7-6 with TRBJ2-1, with TRBD2 identical over 10 bases. Germline CDR1 SGHVS, CDR2 FNYEAQ. The CDR3 is 15 residues long. V was pared by 6 bases and J by 2 bases, with 4 bases of the junction left unmatched. CDR3 residues: CASSTSGVTYNEQFF. The CDR3 DNA reads as TGTGCCAGCAGTACTAGCGGGGTCACCTACAATGAGCAGTTCTTC. The full variable domain, rest sourced from reference TRBV7-6 and TRBJ2-1, is GAGVSQSPRYKVTKRGQDVALRCDPISGHVSLYWYRQALGQGPEFLTYFNYEAQQDKSGLPNDRFSAERPEGSISTLTIQRTEQRDSAMYRCASSTSGVTYNEQFFGPGTRLTVL.

The genes are TRBV19 and TRBJ2-4, with 7 bases fitting TRBD1. Trimming took 8 bases from V and 4 from J; bases not matched to a gene: 11. CDR1 is LNHDA and CDR2 is SQIVND in the germline V gene (reference sequence). This CDR3 is built from 15 residues. The CDR3 is CASSSPGTVKNIQYF. The CDR3 DNA reads TGTGCCAGTTCCTCCCCCGGGACAGTTAAAAACATTCAGTACTTC.

This chain joins TRBV3-1 (or the pseudogene TRBV3-2) and TRBJ2-3; TRBD2 aligns across 10 bases. Unmatched junction bases numbered 5, after V lost 1 base and J lost 7 bases. The CDR3 covers 15 residues. Germline CDR1 is LGHDT and CDR2 is YNNKEL (reference sequence). The CDR3 bases are TGTGCCAGCAGCCAAGGGACTAGCGGTTCGCATACGCAGTATTTT. This sequence encodes CASSQGTSGSHTQYF.

The V call is TRBV18, the J call TRBJ1-1, with 8 bases lining up with TRBD1. The V segment lost 2 bases and the J segment 7 bases; nucleotides outside the gene matches: 0. Germline CDR1 reads KGHSH; CDR2 reads LQKENI. The CDR3 totals 12 residues. The CDR3 region is CASSPGQGEAFF. The CDR3 bases are TGTGCCAGCTCACCAGGACAGGGTGAAGCTTTCTTT.

The chain is built from TRBV6-2 or TRBV6-3 and TRBJ2-7, with 7 positions matching TRBD2. This CDR3 contains 13 residues. V shed 2 bases and J 8 bases; nucleotides not matched to a gene: 6. The germline gives CDR1 MNHEY, CDR2 SVGEGT. As DNA, the CDR3 is TGTGCCAGCAGTTACGCGGGGGACTTGAAGCAGTACGTC. Residues: CASSYAGDLKQYV.

This chain joins TRBV24-1 and TRBJ2-2; 13 bases agree with TRBD2. This CDR3 has 20 amino acids. Germline V gives CDR1 KGHDR, CDR2 SFDVKD. The V gene end was trimmed by 3 bases and the J gene end by 2 bases; junction bases not matched to a gene: 11. CDR3 DNA sequence: TGTGCCACCAGTGATCGACCAAGACTAGCGGGGGGCCCCAACACCGGGGAGCTGTTTTTT. Translating it yields CATSDRPRLAGGPNTGELFF.